Listed below are T cell receptor beta chains from one sample, sequenced in a study of cytomegalovirus exposure and HLA in healthy donors. Here immunoSEQ multiplex PCR was the method, and the copy in TCRdb shows in-frame clones only, minus some. The repertoire includes about 170,000 clones, more than 60% of them detected once, and about 3.4% sits in the top ten. Sequenced sample: PBMCs. These receptors all stem from a woman aged 45-65 years in good health and CMV-seropositive. CDR3s include the opening cysteine and the closing phenylalanine or tryptophan. Fields, in order: clone size, D gene, V gene, J gene, CDR3 DNA, CDR3 protein. The D gene is left open where the match is weak. Size values are once, few and many counts, or a class for expanded clones, and some rows have none.

.	.	TRBV7-6	TRBJ2-7	TGTGCCAGCAGCTCCCCCGGACTGGAACCCTACGAGCAGTACTTC	CASSSPGLEPYEQYF
.	.	TRBV5-4	TRBJ1-1	TGTGCCAGCAGCGGGACACGTGAAGCTTTCTTT	CASSGTREAFF
.	TRBD2	TRBV5-4	TRBJ2-1	TGTGCCAGCAGCCTCAGACTAGCGGGAGACGTCCCCAATGAGCAGTTCTTC	CASSLRLAGDVPNEQFF
.	.	TRBV5-1	TRBJ2-6	TGCGCCAGCAGCTTGGGACAGAGCTCTGGGGCCAACGGCCTGACTTTC	CASSLGQSSGANGLTF
.	.	TRBV7-6	TRBJ2-3	TGTGCCAGCAGCTTAGCGTCGGGGTTTAGTTGGGGAGATACGCAGTATTTT	CASSLASGFSWGDTQYF
once	.	TRBV7-3	TRBJ2-3	TGTGCCAGCAGCCTAGCCGGGTTCGCAGATACGCAGTATTTT	CASSLAGFADTQYF
.	TRBD1	TRBV7-2	TRBJ1-1	TGTGCCAGCAGCTTACTCCCCCGGACAGGGGCTGAAGCTTTCTTT	CASSLLPRTGAEAFF
few	.	TRBV20-1	TRBJ1-1	TGCAGGGGGTCAGGGCCCACTGAAGCTTTCTTT	CRGSGPTEAFF
.	.	TRBV7-2	TRBJ2-5	TGTGCCAGCATACTTACTCCGTCCGCGCGGGAGACCCAGTACTTC	CASILTPSARETQYF
.	TRBD1	TRBV28	TRBJ1-2	TGTGCCAGCAGGTCCGGGACAGGGGTTATCTATGGCTACACCTTC	CASRSGTGVIYGYTF
.	TRBD1	TRBV25-1	TRBJ1-1	TGTGCCAGCAGCCCTATAGACTTGACAGGGCGAGCTTTCTTT	CASSPIDLTGRAFF
.	TRBD2	TRBV7-2	TRBJ2-1	TGTGCCAGCAGCTTAACCCGGACTAGCGGACAGCAGTTCTTC	CASSLTRTSGQQFF
once	.	TRBV18	TRBJ2-7	TGTGCCAGCTCACAGGGACTTCCTGAAGGGTCCTACGAGCAGTACTTC	CASSQGLPEGSYEQYF
few	TRBD1	TRBV5-8	TRBJ1-1	TGTGCCAGCAGCCTAGGGGGCAGGGTGAACACTGAAGCTTTCTTT	CASSLGGRVNTEAFF
.	TRBD2	TRBV28	TRBJ2-7	TGTGCCAGCAGTTTTTATCTCTCTAGCGGGAGACCAGGCGAGCAGTACTTC	CASSFYLSSGRPGEQYF
.	.	TRBV5-1	TRBJ1-3	TGCGCCAGCAGCTTGCAGGTCTCTGGAAACACCATATATTTT	CASSLQVSGNTIYF
.	.	TRBV6-1	TRBJ1-2	TGTGCCAGCAGTGAGGGGGGGAATGGCTACACCTTC	CASSEGGNGYTF
.	TRBD1	TRBV6-4	TRBJ2-3	TGTGCCAGCAAGGGACAGGGGTCAGATACGCAGTATTTT	CASKGQGSDTQYF